The T cell receptor beta chain described here comes from a study of T cell responses to AZD1222 COVID-19 vaccine. After removal of 3 bases from V and 7 bases from J, the junction contained 8 bases not matched to a gene. The CDR3 is 15 amino acids. Germline CDR1 is PRHDT and CDR2 is FYEKMQ (reference sequence). Assay: immunoSEQ multiplex PCR; the TCRdb copy retains only in-frame clones and omits some. The sample consists of over 95,000 clones, around 90% of them appearing once. The material was peripheral blood, obtained on day 0 of AZD1222 vaccination. This chain joins TRBV13 and TRBJ1-4, with 7 bases lining up with TRBD1. This receptor was obtained from an adult in good health. The CDR3 spells CASSFIQGGGEKLFF. The CDR3 nucleotides are TGTGCCAGCAGCTTTATTCAGGGGGGAGGTGAAAAACTGTTTTTT.